This entry is about one T cell receptor beta chain. Germline and junction disagree at one end, which may indicate a read error. The sample originates from a study of T cells in Graves' hyperthyroidism and ophthalmopathy. This CDR3 spans 15 amino acids. The germline gives CDR1 SSHAT, CDR2 FNYEAQ (reference sequence). It was RNA transcripts that yielded the amplified TCR beta CDR3 regions. The study used the HTBI primer set for a first-round RT-PCR of the TCR CDR3. In TCRdb, the multiplex PCR reads were re-called with MiXCR into one record per CDR3 protein. This table has 530,000 or so distinct CDR3 sequences, just over 45% appearing once.

Source material: peripheral blood or thyroid tissue (not recorded which). The rearrangement joins TRBV7-7 to TRBJ2-1; D gene ambiguous. The clonotype comes from a woman aged 18-29 years with Graves' hyperthyroidism. The CDR3 loop is CASSLGSILDNEQFF. Written as DNA, the CDR3 is TGTGCTAGCAGCTTAGGATCCATCCTGGACAATGAGCAGTTCTTC.